A selection of T cell receptor beta chains follows, all from one sample in a study of shared T cell receptors in the human thymus. Clones were read by immunoSEQ multiplex PCR, and TCRdb kept only the in-frame ones, dropping some. The table lists more than 550,000 clones, 87% of them singletons. This sample also appeared in a second study, on human thymus T cells.

Sequenced sample: thymocytes. Every receptor here comes from a boy under three years old with a congenital heart defect. Both conserved end residues are part of each CDR3. D genes are given only for firm matches.

TRBV28	.	TRBJ1-1	13	CASSSSFDTEAFF
TRBV4-3	.	TRBJ1-3	14	CASSQEDRGNTIYF
TRBV5-5	.	TRBJ2-7	15	CASSLEGRGNYEQYF
TRBV21-1	.	TRBJ1-5	18	CASSKARDRVSLLQPQHF
TRBV12-5	.	TRBJ2-3	18	CASGLVVGGPASTDTQYF
TRBV7-9	.	TRBJ2-1	17	CASSVPERQVPYNEQFF
TRBV10-1	TRBD2	TRBJ2-1	20	CASSESRGLAGGPSYNEQFF
TRBV6-1	TRBD1	TRBJ2-7	13	CASRRDRAYEQYF
TRBV5-3	.	TRBJ2-7	14	CARSFRSRSYEQYF
TRBV5-1	.	TRBJ1-5	14	CASQALGGHQPQHF
TRBV28	TRBD1	TRBJ1-5	16	CASSPGLTGAHQPQHF
TRBV10-3	.	TRBJ1-2	11	CAISGSYGYTF
TRBV19	TRBD2	TRBJ2-1	15	CASSIGTSGRDEQFF
TRBV4-1	TRBD1	TRBJ2-1	14	CASSPGTGDNEQFF
TRBV18	TRBD1	TRBJ2-1	16	CASSPRLQGANNEQFF
TRBV27	.	TRBJ2-2	12	CASSFLPGELFF
TRBV10-2	.	TRBJ2-4	18	CASSESKAAPLAKNIQYF
TRBV29-1	TRBD2	TRBJ2-3	14	CSVDHSGRADTQYF
TRBV15	.	TRBJ1-1	13	CATAQGLNTEAFF
TRBV5-6	.	TRBJ1-6	16	CASSLKRRSGNSPLHF
TRBV5-1	TRBD1	TRBJ1-2	14	CASSLWTGVTGYTF
TRBV5-4	.	TRBJ1-6	14	CASSLAGDNSPLHF
TRBV6-5	TRBD2	TRBJ2-1	15	CASNAGTSGSYEQFF
TRBV27	.	TRBJ1-5	16	CASKRQALGSNQPQHF
TRBV18	TRBD1	TRBJ1-2	13	CASSPDRGQGYTF
TRBV12-5	.	TRBJ2-7	15	CASGLVQGEPDEQYF
TRBV6-1	.	TRBJ1-5	15	CASSENGTYYQPQHF
TRBV28	.	TRBJ2-1	16	CASSRSSVRLNNEQFF
TRBV7-9	TRBD1	TRBJ2-7	18	CASSLALHSRTGLHEQYF
TRBV9	.	TRBJ2-5	14	CASSVGVVQETQYF
TRBV7-8	TRBD1	TRBJ1-1	16	CASSLGDRGRDTEAFF
TRBV28	.	TRBJ1-1	15	CASSSPTGRYTEAFF
TRBV7-9	.	TRBJ2-2	15	CASSLAELVTGELFF
TRBV7-9	.	TRBJ2-7	14	CASSFGQGHYEQYF
TRBV10-3	TRBD2	TRBJ2-7	14	CAISPPRGGYEQYF